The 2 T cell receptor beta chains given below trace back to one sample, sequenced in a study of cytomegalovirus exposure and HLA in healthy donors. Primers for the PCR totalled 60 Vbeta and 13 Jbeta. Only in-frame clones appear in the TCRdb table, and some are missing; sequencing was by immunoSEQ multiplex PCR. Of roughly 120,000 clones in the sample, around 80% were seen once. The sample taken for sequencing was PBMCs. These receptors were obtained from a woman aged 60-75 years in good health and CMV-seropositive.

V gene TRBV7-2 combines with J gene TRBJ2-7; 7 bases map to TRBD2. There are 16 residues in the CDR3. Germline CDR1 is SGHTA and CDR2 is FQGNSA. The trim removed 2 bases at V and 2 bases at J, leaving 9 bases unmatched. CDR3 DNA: TGTGCCAGCAGCTTAACGGCTAGCGGAGCCGCCTACGAGCAGTACTTC. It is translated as CASSLTASGAAYEQYF.

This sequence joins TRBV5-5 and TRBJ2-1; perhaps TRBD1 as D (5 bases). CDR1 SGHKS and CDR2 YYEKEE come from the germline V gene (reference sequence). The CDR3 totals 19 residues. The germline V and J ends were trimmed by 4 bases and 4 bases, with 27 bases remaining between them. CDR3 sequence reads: CASSPLQGLPELFYNEQFF. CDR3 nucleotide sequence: TGTGCCAGCAGCCCCCTCCAGGGTCTGCCAGAGCTCTTTTACAATGAGCAGTTCTTC.